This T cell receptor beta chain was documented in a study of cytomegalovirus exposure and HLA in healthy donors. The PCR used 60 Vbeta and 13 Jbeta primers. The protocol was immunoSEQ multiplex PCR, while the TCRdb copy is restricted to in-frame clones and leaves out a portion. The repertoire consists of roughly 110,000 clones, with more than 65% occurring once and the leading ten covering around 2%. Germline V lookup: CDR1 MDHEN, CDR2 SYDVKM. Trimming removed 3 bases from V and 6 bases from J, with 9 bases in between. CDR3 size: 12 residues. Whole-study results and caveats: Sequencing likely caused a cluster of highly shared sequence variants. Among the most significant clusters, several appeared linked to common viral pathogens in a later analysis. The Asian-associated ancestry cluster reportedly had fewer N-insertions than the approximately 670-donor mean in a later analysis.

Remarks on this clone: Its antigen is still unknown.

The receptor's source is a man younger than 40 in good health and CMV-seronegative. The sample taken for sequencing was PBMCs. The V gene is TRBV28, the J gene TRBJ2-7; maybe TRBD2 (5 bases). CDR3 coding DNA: TGTGCCAGCAGTTTGGTAGCGCTCGAGCAGTACTTC. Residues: CASSLVALEQYF.